The 27 T cell receptor beta chains in this list originate from one sample, sequenced in a study of shared clonotypes between healthy human individuals. Profiled with immunoSEQ multiplex PCR; TCRdb holds only in-frame clones, not every one. The sample has some 650,000 clones, around 97% seen once. Sequencing used naive CD4+ T cells sorted from blood. The subset denotes: CD45RA+ positively selected. These receptors all come from a woman under 40 in good health.

V and J are TRBV4-2 and TRBJ1-5; D remains ambiguous. CDR1 is LGHNA, CDR2 YNFKEQ, per germline. The CDR3 length is 14 residues. V was clipped by 1 base and J by 4 bases, with 8 bases between them. The CDR3 loop reads CASSQGGDNQPQHF. CDR3 DNA: TGTGCCAGCAGCCAAGGTGGGGATAATCAGCCCCAGCATTTT.

The chain carries TRBV5-1 and TRBJ2-3; 7 positions agree with TRBD2. The length of the CDR3 is 14 residues. Germline trimming cut 4 bases from V and 5 bases from J; bases unmatched to any gene: 7. The V gene's germline CDR1 is SGHRS and CDR2 YFSETQ. The CDR3 DNA sequence: TGCGCCAGCAGCACCGGACTAGAGGGAGATACGCAGTATTTT. Translation: CASSTGLEGDTQYF.

V is TRBV11-2 and J is TRBJ2-1, with TRBD2 identical over 11 bases. CDR3 size: 16 residues. Germline CDR1 reads SGHAT; CDR2 reads FQNNGV. V lost 2 bases to trimming and J lost 4 bases; unmatched junction nucleotides: 4. CDR3 loop: CASSLSSGRPYNEQFF. CDR3 in DNA: TGTGCCAGCAGCTTATCTAGCGGGAGGCCTTACAATGAGCAGTTCTTC.

V usage is TRBV6-4 and J usage is TRBJ2-2, with D tentatively TRBD1 (7 bases). Per the germline V gene, CDR1 is MRHNA and CDR2 is SNTAGT. This CDR3 has 15 residues. V was trimmed by 6 bases and J by 7 bases, leaving 18 bases between them. The CDR3 coding sequence is TGTGCCAGCAGATCATCAGGGGGGCGAGGCGGGGAGCTGTTTTTT. It translates to CASRSSGGRGGELFF.

The V call is TRBV28, the J call TRBJ2-7; 13 nucleotides match TRBD2. The CDR3 runs to 15 residues. The germline V gene encodes CDR1 MDHEN and CDR2 SYDVKM. The V segment lost 5 bases and the J segment 3 bases; nucleotides outside the gene matches: 4. DNA for the CDR3: TGTGCCAGCAGTCCAGGGACTAGCGGGGACTACGAGCAGTACTTC. Translated, it gives CASSPGTSGDYEQYF.

This chain connects TRBV7-9 to TRBJ2-3; unclear D gene. The CDR3 is 14 amino acids. Trimming stripped 2 bases from V and 2 bases from J, with 8 bases between. Germline lookup yields CDR1 SEHNR and CDR2 FQNEAQ (reference sequence). CDR3 residues: CASSLTRPTDTQYF. Written as DNA, the CDR3 is TGTGCCAGCAGCTTAACCAGACCCACAGATACGCAGTATTTT.

Written as DNA, the CDR3 is TGTGCCAGCAGTTTTGGTCAGGGGGCGAGGGGGACCCAGTACTTC. Translated, it gives CASSFGQGARGTQYF. V gene TRBV27 combines with J gene TRBJ2-5, with 8 bases identical to TRBD1. After removal of 3 bases from V and 7 bases from J, the junction contained 10 bases not matched to a gene. Per the germline V gene, CDR1 is MNHEY and CDR2 is SMNVEV (reference sequence). The CDR3 is 15 residues long.

The V call is TRBV28, the J call TRBJ2-1, with D perhaps matching TRBD1 (7 bases). Germline assignment: CDR1 MDHEN and CDR2 SYDVKM. With 5 bases removed from V and 4 bases from J, the gap between germline ends came to 15 bases. The CDR3 length is 15 residues. The CDR3 DNA is TGTGCCAGCAGTCCCTCGACAGGGACTTACAATGAGCAGTTCTTC. Translation gives CASSPSTGTYNEQFF.

This clone occurred once. This rearrangement joins TRBV2 to TRBJ2-4; unclear D gene. The CDR3 consists of 15 residues. The V gene lost 8 bases and the J gene lost 1 base, with 15 bases spanning the gap. CDR1 SNHLY and CDR2 FYNNEI come from the germline V gene. The CDR3 region is CASSEILRAKNIQYF. As DNA, the CDR3 is TGTGCCAGCTCGGAGATTCTCAGGGCCAAAAACATTCAGTACTTC.

This chain links TRBV18 with TRBJ2-5; D is perhaps TRBD1 (6 bases). The CDR3 runs 15 residues. The germline V gene encodes CDR1 KGHSH and CDR2 LQKENI. Trimming cost V 2 bases and J 2 bases, with 12 bases left between them. In nucleotides, the CDR3 is TGTGCCAGCTCACCAAGGCAGGGGCTACAAGAGACCCAGTACTTC. This translates into CASSPRQGLQETQYF.

The chain couples TRBV11-3 to TRBJ2-7; D gene uncertain. Germline V gene data show CDR1 as SGHNT and CDR2 as YENEEA. V lost 5 bases and J lost 6, with 14 bases in between. The CDR3 totals 13 residues. CDR3 sequence (DNA): TGTGCCAGCAGCGCTACGACAACCCCCGAGCAGTACTTC. Protein product: CASSATTTPEQYF.

V and J are TRBV6-5 and TRBJ1-4; TRBD1 is a possible D gene (5 bases). The V gene lost 3 bases and the J gene lost 8 bases, with 16 bases spanning the gap. CDR1 is MNHEY and CDR2 is SVGAGI in the germline V gene. This CDR3 contains 15 residues. DNA for the CDR3: TGTGCCAGCAGTTATGGGGCAGGGTATAAGGAAAAACTGTTTTTT. Amino acid sequence: CASSYGAGYKEKLFF.

This chain connects TRBV6-1 to TRBJ2-7; the match to TRBD1 covers 10 bases. J gave up 3 bases and V 10 bases, and 12 bases lay outside the gene matches. Germline-derived CDR1 and CDR2 are MNHNS and SASEGT. The CDR3 is 15 residues long. For the CDR3, the DNA is TGTGCCACTCATCGACCGGGACAGGGGTACTACGAGCAGTACTTC. Amino acids: CATHRPGQGYYEQYF.

This chain links TRBV5-6 with TRBJ2-5, with TRBD1 matching 9 bases. This CDR3 spans 15 amino acids. Germline V gene data show CDR1 as SGHDT and CDR2 as YYEEEE. The trim removed 3 bases at V and 3 bases at J, leaving 6 bases unmatched. CDR3 coding DNA: TGTGCCAGCAGCTGGGGGTGGGACAGGGAAGAGACCCAGTACTTC. It specifies CASSWGWDREETQYF.

The rearrangement uses TRBV5-1 and TRBJ2-7; no clear D gene. Trimming shortened V by 4 bases and J by 5 bases, and 16 bases separated the two germline ends. The germline gives CDR1 SGHRS, CDR2 YFSETQ. This CDR3 comprises 14 residues. Here the CDR3 DNA reads TGCGCCAGCAGCCCCGGTGGAGTGCAGCACGAGCAGTACTTC. It yields the protein CASSPGGVQHEQYF.

The chain recombines TRBV7-9 with TRBJ1-1; 9 bases are a match to TRBD1. CDR1 and CDR2 (germline): SEHNR, FQNEAQ (reference sequence). The CDR3 covers 12 residues. V lost 5 bases, J lost 11 bases, and 6 bases stayed unmatched. The CDR3 bases are TGTGCCAGCAGCCCGCGGGACAGGGACGCTTTCTTT. As protein: CASSPRDRDAFF.

This clone appeared once. This rearrangement joins TRBV30 to TRBJ1-1, with TRBD1 matching 8 bases. Germline V gene sequence: CDR1 GTSNPN, CDR2 SVGIG (reference sequence). The V gene end was trimmed by 6 bases and the J gene end by 1 base; junction bases not matched to a gene: 10. The CDR3 is 15 amino acids. CDR3 region: CACRQGAVGNTEAFF. The CDR3 DNA follows: TGTGCCTGCCGGCAGGGGGCCGTCGGGAACACTGAAGCTTTCTTT.

The CDR3 coding sequence is TGCGCCAGCAGCCCAGACTCCTCTGGGGCCAACGTCCTGACTTTC. This sequence encodes CASSPDSSGANVLTF. V is TRBV10-1 and J is TRBJ2-6, with no clear D. The V gene lost 6 bases and the J gene lost 0 bases, with 9 bases spanning the gap. The germline CDR1 and CDR2 sequences are WNHNN and SYGVQD (reference sequence). The CDR3 totals 15 residues.

This clone was seen a few times. This chain uses TRBV4-1 with TRBJ1-5; 10 bases map to TRBD1. Looked up from germline, CDR1 is MGHRA and CDR2 is YSYEKL. V shed 4 bases, J shed 7 bases, and the junction held 4 bases outside the gene matches. The CDR3 loop spans 14 amino acids. The CDR3 loop reads CASSRGQGDQPQHF. The CDR3 nucleotides read TGCGCCAGCAGCCGTGGACAGGGGGACCAGCCCCAGCATTTT.

A remark on this clone: Other DNA sequences in the sample encode the same CDR3. The chain combines TRBV5-1 with TRBJ2-3; D ambiguous. Looked up from germline, CDR1 is SGHRS and CDR2 is YFSETQ. V dropped 0 bases and J dropped 3 bases, with 2 bases sitting between them. The length of the CDR3 is 12 residues. The CDR3 coding sequence is TGCGCCAGCAGCTTGGCGACAGATACGCAGTATTTT. Its protein is CASSLATDTQYF.

The chain joins TRBV6-1 to TRBJ1-5; 7 bases match TRBD1. Germline V gene lookup returns CDR1 MNHNS and CDR2 SASEGT. This CDR3 region has 14 residues. The J segment lost 3 bases and the V segment lost 6 bases, leaving 5 bases of the junction unmatched. The CDR3 region is CASRPGQLNQPQHF. As DNA, the CDR3 is TGTGCCAGCAGACCGGGACAGCTCAATCAGCCCCAGCATTTT.

The chain is built from TRBV7-6 and TRBJ2-5; 10 bases agree with TRBD2. CDR3 length: 17 amino acids. The germline V gene has CDR1 SGHVS and CDR2 FNYEAQ. V dropped 1 base and J dropped 2; count of bases not matched to a gene: 7. CDR3 DNA: TGTGCCAGCAGCTTAGGAGGCGCGGGACTAGCGCAAGAGACCCAGTACTTC. Translation gives CASSLGGAGLAQETQYF. Full variable domain (outside the CDR3, taken from reference TRBV7-6 and TRBJ2-5): GAGVSQSPRYKVTKRGQDVALRCDPISGHVSLYWYRQALGQGPEFLTYFNYEAQQDKSGLPNDRFSAERPEGSISTLTIQRTEQRDSAMYRCASSLGGAGLAQETQYFGPGTRLLVL.

CDR3 DNA: TGTGCCAGCAGTCGAACAGGGATCCCCCAAGAGACCCAGTACTTC. It is translated as CASSRTGIPQETQYF. The chain links TRBV28 to TRBJ2-5; D may be TRBD1 (6 bases). Trimming left V 5 bases short and J 1 base short, with 14 bases between. CDR1 and CDR2 (germline): MDHEN, SYDVKM. This CDR3 has 15 amino acids. The whole variable domain, filled in from reference TRBV28 and TRBJ2-5, reads DVKVTQSSRYLVKRTGEKVFLECVQDMDHENMFWYRQDPGLGLRLIYFSYDVKMKEKGDIPEGYSVSREKKERFSLILESASTNQTSMYLCASSRTGIPQETQYFGPGTRLLVL.

J is TRBJ2-2 and V is TRBV7-8, with TRBD2 as a possible D gene (5 bases). CDR3 size: 16 residues. Germline V CDR1 and CDR2: SGHVS, FQNEAQ. V was pared by 5 bases and J by 1 base, with 14 bases between. CDR3 nucleotide sequence: TGTGCCAGCAGCAACAACCCGAGCGGGAACACCGGGGAGCTGTTTTTT. Translating it yields CASSNNPSGNTGELFF.

This clone was picked up one time. The chain has TRBV28 and TRBJ1-5; TRBD1 is a possible D gene (6 bases). CDR1 is MDHEN, CDR2 SYDVKM, per germline. CDR3 length: 18 residues. Between the trimmed V and J ends, which lost 5 bases and 8 bases, there was a span of 28 bases. The CDR3 DNA reads as TGTGCCAGCAGTGATGCCCCCAGGGGCAGCCGAAACGTGGAGCCCCAGCATTTT. Its translation: CASSDAPRGSRNVEPQHF.

This chain uses TRBV5-1 with TRBJ1-1, with D possibly TRBD1 on 5 matching bases. The V end lost 0 bases, the J end lost 0 bases, and 15 bases lay between the germline ends. The CDR3 sequence is 17 residues long. The germline CDR1 and CDR2 sequences are SGHRS and YFSETQ. The CDR3 region has the DNA TGCGCCAGCAGCTTGGGGGGCGCGGCCCTCATGAACACTGAAGCTTTCTTT. Translated: CASSLGGAALMNTEAFF.

The chain carries TRBV2 and TRBJ1-2, with 8 bases identical to TRBD1. Germline CDR1 and CDR2: SNHLY and FYNNEI. V shed 2 bases and J 8 bases; nucleotides not matched to a gene: 13. The length of the CDR3 is 16 residues. CDR3 residues: CASSETPGQGGRGYTF. CDR3 in DNA: TGTGCCAGCAGTGAAACCCCCGGACAGGGAGGGCGGGGCTACACCTTC.